The 4 T cell receptor beta chains in this list originate from one sample, sequenced in a study of blood T cell repertoires in COVID-19. The assay was immunoSEQ multiplex PCR, and TCRdb's table has in-frame clones only and misses some. The sample has about 260,000 clones; 80% to 90% are singletons. The sample consisted of peripheral blood. All receptors derive from a man aged 30 to 39 with active or convalescent COVID-19.

The chain joins TRBV27 to TRBJ2-6; D is unclear. Between the trimmed V and J ends, which lost 3 bases and 1 base, there was a span of 7 bases. The CDR3 has 15 amino acids. Germline V gene lookup returns CDR1 MNHEY and CDR2 SMNVEV (reference sequence). The chain's CDR3 is CASSFLSSGANVLTF. The CDR3 bases are TGTGCCAGCAGTTTTCTCAGTTCTGGGGCCAACGTCCTGACTTTC.

The chain joins TRBV5-6 to TRBJ2-5; TRBD1 aligns across 8 bases. Germline V gene lookup returns CDR1 SGHDT and CDR2 YYEEEE. The CDR3 has 17 residues. V gave up 0 bases and J gave up 5 bases; unmatched junction bases: 12. This chain's CDR3 is CASSLARPDRVDETQYF. Written as DNA, the CDR3 is TGTGCCAGCAGCTTGGCTCGCCCGGACAGGGTGGACGAGACCCAGTACTTC.

The chain links TRBV5-4 to TRBJ2-7, with D possibly matching TRBD1 (5 bases). CDR1 is SGHNT and CDR2 is YYREEE in the germline V gene (reference sequence). There are 16 residues in the CDR3. Trimming took off 1 base at V and 7 bases at J, with 21 bases between the two ends. CDR3 DNA: TGTGCCAGCAGCTTGAGTTATTGGGGCAGCCGGCGGGAGCAGTACTTC. This codes for CASSLSYWGSRREQYF.

Details on this clone: The junction and the germline gene differ at one end; a read error may be behind it. The CDR3 nucleotides read TGTGCCAGCAGCGAACAGGGAACCTACGGGCAGTACTTC. It specifies CASSEQGTYGQYF. This chain links TRBV11-2 with TRBJ2-7; a weak D match, TRBD1 (6 bases). Per germline, CDR1 SGHAT and CDR2 FQNNGV. The CDR3 consists of 13 residues.